The clone carrying this T cell receptor (beta chain) was detected only once. This sample is drawn from a study of shared clonotypes between healthy human individuals. The J segment lost 0 bases and the V segment lost 3 bases, leaving 5 bases of the junction unmatched. Per germline, CDR1 WNHNN and CDR2 SYGVQD (reference sequence). The CDR3 extends over 18 amino acids. The data were produced by immunoSEQ multiplex PCR, yet TCRdb's version contains in-frame clones alone and is incomplete. The data show around 2,000,000 clones, approximately 95% seen once. This clonotype originated in a young man in good health. The V call is TRBV10-1, the J call TRBJ2-3; 14 nucleotides match TRBD2. Sequencing was carried out using naive CD4+ T cells sorted from blood. Subset specified: CD45RA+ positively selected. The CDR3 DNA sequence: TGCGCCAGCAGTGAAGGGACTAGCGGGGGCCTTAGCACAGATACGCAGTATTTT. Translated, it gives CASSEGTSGGLSTDTQYF.